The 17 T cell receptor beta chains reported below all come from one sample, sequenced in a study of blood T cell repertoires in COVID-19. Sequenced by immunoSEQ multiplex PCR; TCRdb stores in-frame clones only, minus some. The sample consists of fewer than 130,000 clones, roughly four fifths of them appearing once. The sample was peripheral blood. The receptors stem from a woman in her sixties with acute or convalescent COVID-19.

DNA of the CDR3: TGCGCCAGCAGCCCGTCCCTGACAGATTCCTATGGCTACACCTTC. It encodes CASSPSLTDSYGYTF. V gene TRBV5-1 combines with J gene TRBJ1-2; possibly TRBD1 for D (5 bases). Germline V lookup: CDR1 SGHRS, CDR2 YFSETQ. V lost 4 bases, J lost 4 bases, and 17 bases lay in between. The length of the CDR3 is 15 residues.

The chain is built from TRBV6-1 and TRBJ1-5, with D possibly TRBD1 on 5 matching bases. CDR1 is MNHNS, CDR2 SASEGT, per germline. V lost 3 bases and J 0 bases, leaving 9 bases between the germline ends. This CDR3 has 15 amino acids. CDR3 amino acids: CASSEGLYSNQPQHF. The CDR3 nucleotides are TGTGCCAGCAGTGAGGGACTTTATAGCAATCAGCCCCAGCATTTT.

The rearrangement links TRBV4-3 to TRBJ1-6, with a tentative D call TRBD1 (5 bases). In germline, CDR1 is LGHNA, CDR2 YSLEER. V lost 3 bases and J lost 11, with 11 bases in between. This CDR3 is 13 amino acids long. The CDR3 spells CASSQRQFTPLHF. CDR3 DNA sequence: TGCGCCAGCAGCCAGCGACAGTTTACACCCCTCCACTTT.

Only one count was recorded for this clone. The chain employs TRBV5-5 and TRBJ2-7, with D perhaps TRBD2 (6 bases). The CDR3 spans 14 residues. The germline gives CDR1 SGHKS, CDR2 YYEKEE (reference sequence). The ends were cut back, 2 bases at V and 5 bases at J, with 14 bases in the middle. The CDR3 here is CASSFGGGRDEQYF. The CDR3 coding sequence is TGTGCCAGCAGCTTCGGGGGAGGAAGGGACGAGCAGTACTTC.

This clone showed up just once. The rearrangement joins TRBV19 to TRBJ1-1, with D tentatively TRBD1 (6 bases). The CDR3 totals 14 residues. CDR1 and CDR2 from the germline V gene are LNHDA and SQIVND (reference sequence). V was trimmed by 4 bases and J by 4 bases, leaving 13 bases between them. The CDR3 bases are TGTGCCAGTAGTACCAACAACAGGGCCACTGAAGCTTTCTTT. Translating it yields CASSTNNRATEAFF.

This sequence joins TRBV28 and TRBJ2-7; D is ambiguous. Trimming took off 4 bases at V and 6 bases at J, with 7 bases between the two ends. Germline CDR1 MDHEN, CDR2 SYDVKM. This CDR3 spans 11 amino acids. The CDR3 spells CASSSFSEQYF. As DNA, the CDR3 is TGTGCCAGCAGTTCCTTTAGCGAGCAGTACTTC.

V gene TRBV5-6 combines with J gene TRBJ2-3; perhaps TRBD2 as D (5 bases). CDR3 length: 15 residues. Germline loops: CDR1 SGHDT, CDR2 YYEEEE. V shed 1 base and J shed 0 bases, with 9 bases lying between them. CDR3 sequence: CASSLNRRSTDTQYF. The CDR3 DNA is TGTGCCAGCAGCTTGAATAGGAGGAGCACAGATACGCAGTATTTT.

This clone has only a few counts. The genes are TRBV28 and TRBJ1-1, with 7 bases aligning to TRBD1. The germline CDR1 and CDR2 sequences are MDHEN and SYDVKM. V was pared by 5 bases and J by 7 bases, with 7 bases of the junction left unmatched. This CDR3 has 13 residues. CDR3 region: CASSAAYRGEAFF. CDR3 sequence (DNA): TGTGCCAGCAGTGCCGCCTACAGGGGTGAAGCTTTCTTT.

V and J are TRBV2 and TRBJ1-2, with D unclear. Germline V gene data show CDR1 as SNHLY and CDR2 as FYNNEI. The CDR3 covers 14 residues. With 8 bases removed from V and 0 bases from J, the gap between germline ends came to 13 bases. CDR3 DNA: TGTGCCAGCGCAGCCGACGGAGCTAACTATGGCTACACCTTC. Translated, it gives CASAADGANYGYTF.

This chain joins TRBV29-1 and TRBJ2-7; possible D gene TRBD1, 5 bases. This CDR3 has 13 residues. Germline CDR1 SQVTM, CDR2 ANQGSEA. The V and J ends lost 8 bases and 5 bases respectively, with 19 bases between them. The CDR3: CSYYAGQGDEQYF. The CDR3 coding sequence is TGCAGCTATTACGCTGGCCAGGGTGACGAGCAGTACTTC.

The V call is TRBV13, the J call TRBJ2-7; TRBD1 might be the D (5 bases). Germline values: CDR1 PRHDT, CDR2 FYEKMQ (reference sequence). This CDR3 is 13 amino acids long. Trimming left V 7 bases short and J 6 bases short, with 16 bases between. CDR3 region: CASTPARVGEQYF. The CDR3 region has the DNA TGTGCCAGCACCCCGGCCAGGGTCGGCGAGCAGTACTTC.

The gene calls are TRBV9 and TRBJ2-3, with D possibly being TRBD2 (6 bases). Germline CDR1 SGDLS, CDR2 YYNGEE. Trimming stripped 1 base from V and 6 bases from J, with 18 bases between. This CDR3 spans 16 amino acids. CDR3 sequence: CASSVWRDSFVDTQYF. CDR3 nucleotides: TGTGCCAGCAGCGTATGGCGGGACTCTTTCGTGGATACGCAGTATTTT.

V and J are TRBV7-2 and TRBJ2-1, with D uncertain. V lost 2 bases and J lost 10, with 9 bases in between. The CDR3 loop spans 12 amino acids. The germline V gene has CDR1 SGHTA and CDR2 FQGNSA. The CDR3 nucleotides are TGTGCCAGCAGCTTATTGCAACGGGAGCAGTTCTTC. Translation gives CASSLLQREQFF.

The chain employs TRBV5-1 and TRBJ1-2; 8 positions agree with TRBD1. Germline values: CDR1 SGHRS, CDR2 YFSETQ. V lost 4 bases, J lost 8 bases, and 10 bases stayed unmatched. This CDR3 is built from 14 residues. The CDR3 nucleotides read TGCGCCAGCAGCGTCCGTCAGGGGGCGGAGGGCTACACCTTC. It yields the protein CASSVRQGAEGYTF.

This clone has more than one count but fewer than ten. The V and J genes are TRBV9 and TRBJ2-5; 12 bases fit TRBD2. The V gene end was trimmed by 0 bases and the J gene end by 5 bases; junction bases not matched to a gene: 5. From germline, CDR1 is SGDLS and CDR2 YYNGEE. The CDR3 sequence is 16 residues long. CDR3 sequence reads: CASSVGGLAGGETQYF. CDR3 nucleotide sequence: TGTGCCAGCAGCGTAGGGGGACTAGCGGGTGGGGAGACCCAGTACTTC.

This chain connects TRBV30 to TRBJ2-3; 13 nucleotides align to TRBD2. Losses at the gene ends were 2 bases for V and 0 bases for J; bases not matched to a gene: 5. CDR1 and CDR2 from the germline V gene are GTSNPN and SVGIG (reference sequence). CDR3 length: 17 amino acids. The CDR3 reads CAWSLGLAGVSTDTQYF. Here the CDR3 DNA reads TGTGCCTGGAGTCTCGGACTAGCGGGGGTCAGCACAGATACGCAGTATTTT.

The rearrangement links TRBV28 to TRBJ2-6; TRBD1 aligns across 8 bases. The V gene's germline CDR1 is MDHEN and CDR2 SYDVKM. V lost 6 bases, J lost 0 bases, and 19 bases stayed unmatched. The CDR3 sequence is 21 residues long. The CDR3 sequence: CASRGTGTGVILSSGANVLTF. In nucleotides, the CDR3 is TGTGCCAGCAGAGGCACCGGGACAGGAGTTATTCTAAGCTCTGGGGCCAACGTCCTGACTTTC. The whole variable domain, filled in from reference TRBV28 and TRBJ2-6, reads DVKVTQSSRYLVKRTGEKVFLECVQDMDHENMFWYRQDPGLGLRLIYFSYDVKMKEKGDIPEGYSVSREKKERFSLILESASTNQTSMYLCASRGTGTGVILSSGANVLTFGAGSRLTVL.